This is a list of T cell receptor beta chains from one sample in a study of T cell responses to AZD1222 COVID-19 vaccine. Sequencing used immunoSEQ multiplex PCR; TCRdb keeps in-frame clones, though not all of them. Of some 120,000 clones listed, about 90% are singletons. The material was peripheral blood, obtained on day 0 of AZD1222 vaccination. The receptors here all came from an adult in good health. Each CDR3 is given with its conserved first and last residue. Each record gives: CDR3 DNA, CDR3 protein, clone size, V gene, J gene, D gene. The D gene is left open where the match is weak. Part of the rows lack a size; the others show once, few, many or a class for expanded clones.

CDR3nt: TGTGCCAGCAGCGTCGACCCACGACAGCCCCAGCATTTT
CDR3aa: CASSVDPRQPQHF
abundance: NA
v_gene: TRBV9
j_gene: TRBJ1-5
d_gene: NA

CDR3nt: TGTGCCAGCAGTCCCCGTGGGTTCGAGCAGTACTTC
CDR3aa: CASSPRGFEQYF
abundance: NA
v_gene: TRBV2
j_gene: TRBJ2-7
d_gene: NA

CDR3nt: TGTGCCAGCAGTTACTCGAAAGGGCCCTACGAGCAGTACTTC
CDR3aa: CASSYSKGPYEQYF
abundance: NA
v_gene: TRBV6-5
j_gene: TRBJ2-7
d_gene: NA

CDR3nt: TGTGCCCTCAGGCCCCCGGGGGTAGCCAAAAACATTCAGTACTTC
CDR3aa: CALRPPGVAKNIQYF
abundance: NA
v_gene: TRBV5-4
j_gene: TRBJ2-4
d_gene: NA

CDR3nt: TGTGCCAGCAGCCTCGACAGGGAGATTAGCACTGAAGCTTTCTTT
CDR3aa: CASSLDREISTEAFF
abundance: NA
v_gene: TRBV6-7
j_gene: TRBJ1-1
d_gene: TRBD1

CDR3nt: TGTGCCAGCAGCTATGACGTCTCTGGAAACACCATATATTTT
CDR3aa: CASSYDVSGNTIYF
abundance: NA
v_gene: TRBV5-6
j_gene: TRBJ1-3
d_gene: NA

CDR3nt: TGTGCCAGCAGTTTTCGGGGGCTCGACAATTCACCCCTCCACTTT
CDR3aa: CASSFRGLDNSPLHF
abundance: once
v_gene: TRBV28
j_gene: TRBJ1-6
d_gene: NA

CDR3nt: TGTGCCAGCAGCATAGGTGGAAAAGAGACCCAGTACTTC
CDR3aa: CASSIGGKETQYF
abundance: NA
v_gene: TRBV5-4
j_gene: TRBJ2-5
d_gene: NA

CDR3nt: TGTGCCAGCAGTTTCCTCCCCCTATCGACAGGAGAGTACTTC
CDR3aa: CASSFLPLSTGEYF
abundance: NA
v_gene: TRBV27
j_gene: TRBJ2-5
d_gene: NA

CDR3nt: TGCGCCAGCAGCCAAGATCCTTATCGGCAGGGCGTTGAAGCTTTCTTT
CDR3aa: CASSQDPYRQGVEAFF
abundance: once
v_gene: TRBV4-1
j_gene: TRBJ1-1
d_gene: NA

CDR3nt: TGTGCCAGCAGCCCAGGGGGAGATGGCTACACCTTC
CDR3aa: CASSPGGDGYTF
abundance: NA
v_gene: TRBV7-9
j_gene: TRBJ1-2
d_gene: TRBD1

CDR3nt: TGTGCCAGCAGTTGGTATGAGTCGGATTATTCACCCCTCCACTTT
CDR3aa: CASSWYESDYSPLHF
abundance: NA
v_gene: TRBV6-2/TRBV6-3
j_gene: TRBJ1-6
d_gene: NA

CDR3nt: TGCGCCAGCAGCTCGGAGACAGGGGCCGGAAACACCATATATTTT
CDR3aa: CASSSETGAGNTIYF
abundance: NA
v_gene: TRBV5-1
j_gene: TRBJ1-3
d_gene: TRBD1

CDR3nt: TGCGCCAGCAGCTCCGGGGCAGGCAGCTCCTACGAGCAGTACTTC
CDR3aa: CASSSGAGSSYEQYF
abundance: NA
v_gene: TRBV5-1
j_gene: TRBJ2-7
d_gene: NA

CDR3nt: TGTGCCAGCACCCCCTCCAGGGGGCCCGCTGGGAATCAGCCCCAGCATTTT
CDR3aa: CASTPSRGPAGNQPQHF
abundance: NA
v_gene: TRBV2
j_gene: TRBJ1-5
d_gene: TRBD1

CDR3nt: TGTGCCAGCAGCTTAGCTCGGTCGGACAATGAGCAGTTCTTC
CDR3aa: CASSLARSDNEQFF
abundance: once
v_gene: TRBV5-4
j_gene: TRBJ2-1
d_gene: NA

CDR3nt: TGTGCCAGCTCACCGCTAGCGGGGGATGGGACCTACGAGCAGTACTTC
CDR3aa: CASSPLAGDGTYEQYF
abundance: NA
v_gene: TRBV18
j_gene: TRBJ2-7
d_gene: TRBD2

CDR3nt: TGTGCCAGCAGCGTACGGTCAGGCTATGAGCAGTTCTTC
CDR3aa: CASSVRSGYEQFF
abundance: NA
v_gene: TRBV9
j_gene: TRBJ2-1
d_gene: NA

CDR3nt: TGTGCCAGCAGCTTGCATCCAGGGAAGTTGAATTCACCCCTCCACTTT
CDR3aa: CASSLHPGKLNSPLHF
abundance: NA
v_gene: TRBV5-5
j_gene: TRBJ1-6
d_gene: NA

CDR3nt: TGTGCCAGCAGCCCCGACAGGGGTTCCTACGAGCAGTACTTC
CDR3aa: CASSPDRGSYEQYF
abundance: NA
v_gene: TRBV7-3
j_gene: TRBJ2-7
d_gene: TRBD1

CDR3nt: TGTGCCAGCACCCCTAGGCCGGGACAGGGGAGTCAGCCCCAGCATTTT
CDR3aa: CASTPRPGQGSQPQHF
abundance: NA
v_gene: TRBV28
j_gene: TRBJ1-5
d_gene: TRBD1

CDR3nt: TGCGCCAGCAGCCAAGATATGGGGCAGCCCCAGCATTTT
CDR3aa: CASSQDMGQPQHF
abundance: NA
v_gene: TRBV4-1
j_gene: TRBJ1-5
d_gene: NA

CDR3nt: TGTGCCAGCAGGACAGGGGGCTTAGTAACTGAAGCTTTCTTT
CDR3aa: CASRTGGLVTEAFF
abundance: NA
v_gene: TRBV27
j_gene: TRBJ1-1
d_gene: TRBD1

CDR3nt: TGTGCCAGCAGTAATCGGGGGCGATATGGCTACACCTTC
CDR3aa: CASSNRGRYGYTF
abundance: few
v_gene: TRBV28
j_gene: TRBJ1-2
d_gene: NA

CDR3nt: TGTGCCAGCAGCCCGGAGGGGCTGTTCACAGATACGCAGTATTTT
CDR3aa: CASSPEGLFTDTQYF
abundance: NA
v_gene: TRBV9
j_gene: TRBJ2-3
d_gene: NA

CDR3nt: TGTGCCAGCAGTCCAACAGGGGGCGTTGTCTATGGCTACACCTTC
CDR3aa: CASSPTGGVVYGYTF
abundance: few
v_gene: TRBV7-3
j_gene: TRBJ1-2
d_gene: TRBD1

CDR3nt: TGTGCCACCAGCAGAGGCGGATATCAAGAGACCCAGTACTTC
CDR3aa: CATSRGGYQETQYF
abundance: NA
v_gene: TRBV15
j_gene: TRBJ2-5
d_gene: NA

CDR3nt: TGTGCCAGCAACCCAGGGGGTCGCGGGGCTGAAAAACTGTTTTTT
CDR3aa: CASNPGGRGAEKLFF
abundance: NA
v_gene: TRBV5-6
j_gene: TRBJ1-4
d_gene: TRBD1

CDR3nt: TGTGCCAGTCACCGGGACAAGAGCTCTGGAAACACCATATATTTT
CDR3aa: CASHRDKSSGNTIYF
abundance: few
v_gene: TRBV10-3
j_gene: TRBJ1-3
d_gene: NA

CDR3nt: TGTGCCAGCAGCTTGTCGTTAGCCGCAAGCAATCAGCCCCAGCATTTT
CDR3aa: CASSLSLAASNQPQHF
abundance: NA
v_gene: TRBV5-6
j_gene: TRBJ1-5
d_gene: NA

CDR3nt: TGTGCCAGCAGCTTTGGCCGCCTTTGGGGCTACACCTTC
CDR3aa: CASSFGRLWGYTF
abundance: NA
v_gene: TRBV5-8
j_gene: TRBJ1-2
d_gene: NA

CDR3nt: TGTGCCAGCAGCCCTTTGGATAGCGGGAGAATCGCGGGGGAGCTGTTTTTT
CDR3aa: CASSPLDSGRIAGELFF
abundance: NA
v_gene: TRBV7-2
j_gene: TRBJ2-2
d_gene: TRBD2

CDR3nt: TGTGCCAGTACGCCCTTCTCTGGGGCCAACGTCCTGACTTTC
CDR3aa: CASTPFSGANVLTF
abundance: NA
v_gene: TRBV19
j_gene: TRBJ2-6
d_gene: NA

CDR3nt: TGTGCCAGCAGTTACTCCGGGGGGGACACTGAAGCTTTCTTT
CDR3aa: CASSYSGGDTEAFF
abundance: NA
v_gene: TRBV6-5
j_gene: TRBJ1-1
d_gene: NA

CDR3nt: TGCGCCAGCAGACAGGGGGTAAACACCGGGGAGCTGTTTTTT
CDR3aa: CASRQGVNTGELFF
abundance: NA
v_gene: TRBV5-1
j_gene: TRBJ2-2
d_gene: TRBD1

CDR3nt: TGTGCCAGCAGCCTCAGAGCGGGAGGGCTCACAGATACGCAGTATTTT
CDR3aa: CASSLRAGGLTDTQYF
abundance: NA
v_gene: TRBV7-8
j_gene: TRBJ2-3
d_gene: TRBD2

CDR3nt: TGTGCCAGCAGCGCAAGACTAGCGGGAGGGGTCGGGGAGCTGTTTTTT
CDR3aa: CASSARLAGGVGELFF
abundance: NA
v_gene: TRBV7-9
j_gene: TRBJ2-2
d_gene: TRBD2

CDR3nt: TGTGCCAGCAACCTTGATATGGCAGGGTGGGCTGAAGCTTTCTTT
CDR3aa: CASNLDMAGWAEAFF
abundance: NA
v_gene: TRBV5-5
j_gene: TRBJ1-1
d_gene: NA

CDR3nt: TGTGCCAGCAGTCCCTACCTCCCAAAAAGGGGCAATCAGCCCCAGCATTTT
CDR3aa: CASSPYLPKRGNQPQHF
abundance: NA
v_gene: TRBV28
j_gene: TRBJ1-5
d_gene: NA

CDR3nt: TGTGCCAGCAGTTCGACTAACTATGGCTACACCTTC
CDR3aa: CASSSTNYGYTF
abundance: NA
v_gene: TRBV28
j_gene: TRBJ1-2
d_gene: NA

CDR3nt: TGTGCCAGCAGCGTAGAGGCGGGGGGGCTCTCAGATACGCAGTATTTT
CDR3aa: CASSVEAGGLSDTQYF
abundance: once
v_gene: TRBV9
j_gene: TRBJ2-3
d_gene: TRBD2

CDR3nt: TGTGCCAGCAGCCCCCAAGGCGCAAATGAAAAACTGTTTTTT
CDR3aa: CASSPQGANEKLFF
abundance: NA
v_gene: TRBV5-6
j_gene: TRBJ1-4
d_gene: NA

CDR3nt: TGTGCCAGCACCCCTTCCCTAGCGATTACCTACGAGCAGTACTTC
CDR3aa: CASTPSLAITYEQYF
abundance: NA
v_gene: TRBV6-5
j_gene: TRBJ2-7
d_gene: NA

CDR3nt: TGTGCCAGCAGCCCGGGACAGGGGTACGAGCAGTACTTC
CDR3aa: CASSPGQGYEQYF
abundance: NA
v_gene: TRBV3-1/TRBV3-2
j_gene: TRBJ2-7
d_gene: TRBD1

CDR3nt: TGTGCCAGCTCACTAGCCCGGGACACAGATACGCAGTATTTT
CDR3aa: CASSLARDTDTQYF
abundance: NA
v_gene: TRBV18
j_gene: TRBJ2-3
d_gene: NA

CDR3nt: TGCAGTGCCCCTGAAGCTTTCTTT
CDR3aa: CSAPEAFF
abundance: NA
v_gene: TRBV20-1
j_gene: TRBJ1-1
d_gene: NA

CDR3nt: TGTGCCAGCAGTGACGTTACGCGGGAGGGCTCCGGGGAGCTGTTTTTT
CDR3aa: CASSDVTREGSGELFF
abundance: NA
v_gene: TRBV6-4
j_gene: TRBJ2-2
d_gene: TRBD2

CDR3nt: TGTGCCAGCAGCTGGATGTATGGCTACACCTTC
CDR3aa: CASSWMYGYTF
abundance: NA
v_gene: TRBV7-9
j_gene: TRBJ1-2
d_gene: NA

CDR3nt: TGTGCCAGCAGTTTAGAAGGGGCTGGCTACACCTTC
CDR3aa: CASSLEGAGYTF
abundance: NA
v_gene: TRBV12-3/TRBV12-4
j_gene: TRBJ1-2
d_gene: NA

CDR3nt: TGTGCCAGCGGTACGGCAGGGTCCTACAATGAGCAGTTCTTC
CDR3aa: CASGTAGSYNEQFF
abundance: NA
v_gene: TRBV9
j_gene: TRBJ2-1
d_gene: NA